A single T cell receptor beta chain is shown here with its context. From the RACE reads, TCRdb called clonotypes with MiXCR, one entry per CDR3 protein. Among tens of thousands of distinct CDR3 sequences, approximately 12% were seen once, and the ten largest hold approximately 1.5%. This sample was taken from a study of human T cells and chemical hapten exposure. There are 14 residues in the CDR3. The V gene lost 4 bases and the J gene lost 2 bases, with 12 bases spanning the gap. From germline, CDR1 is SQVTM and CDR2 ANQGSEA. The sample's time point: patch test 3, about 24 weeks after DPC sensitization. The treatment denotes: therapeutic diphenylcyclopropenone sensitization with weekly scalp DPC. Someone pulled total RNA out of unfractionated whole blood.

The chain couples TRBV29-1 to TRBJ2-1; possibly TRBD2 for D (6 bases). This receptor was identified in a woman between 45 and 65 years old with alopecia areata. Some clones in this sample may be carry-over from other donors' samples. Sequencing was performed on whole blood, taken in connection with sensitization to the hapten diphenylcyclopropenone (DPC). In nucleotides, the CDR3 is TGCAGCGTTGTGCGAGCGGGTGCCTACAATGAGCAGTTCTTC. Its protein is CSVVRAGAYNEQFF.